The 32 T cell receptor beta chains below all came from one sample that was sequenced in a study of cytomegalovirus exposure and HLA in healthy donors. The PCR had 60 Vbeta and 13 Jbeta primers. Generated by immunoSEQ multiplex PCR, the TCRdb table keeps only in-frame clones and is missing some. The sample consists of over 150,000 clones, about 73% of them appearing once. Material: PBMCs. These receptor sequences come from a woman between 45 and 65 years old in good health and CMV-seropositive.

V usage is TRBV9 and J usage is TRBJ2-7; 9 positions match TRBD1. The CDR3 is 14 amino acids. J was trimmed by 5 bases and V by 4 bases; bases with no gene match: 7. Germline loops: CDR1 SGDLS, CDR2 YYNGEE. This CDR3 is CASSPRQGGNEQYF. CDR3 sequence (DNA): TGTGCCAGCAGCCCCCGACAGGGGGGCAACGAGCAGTACTTC.

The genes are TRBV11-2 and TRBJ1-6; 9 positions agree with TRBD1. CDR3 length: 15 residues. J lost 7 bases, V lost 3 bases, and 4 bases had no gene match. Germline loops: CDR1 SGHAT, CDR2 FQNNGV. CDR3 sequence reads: CASSLDRGQNSPLHF. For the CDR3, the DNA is TGTGCCAGCAGCTTGGACAGGGGTCAGAATTCACCCCTCCACTTT. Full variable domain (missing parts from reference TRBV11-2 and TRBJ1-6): EAGVAQSPRYKIIEKRQSVAFWCNPISGHATLYWYQQILGQGPKLLIQFQNNGVVDDSQLPKDRFSAERLKGVDSTLKIQPAKLEDSAVYLCASSLDRGQNSPLHFGNGTRLTVT.

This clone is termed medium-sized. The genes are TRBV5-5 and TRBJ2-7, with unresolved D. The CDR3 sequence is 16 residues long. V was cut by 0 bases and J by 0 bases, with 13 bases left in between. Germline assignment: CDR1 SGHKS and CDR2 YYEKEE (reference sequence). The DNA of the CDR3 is TGTGCCAGCAGCTTGGGGTTCCAGGCTGGCTCCTACGAGCAGTACTTC. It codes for CASSLGFQAGSYEQYF.

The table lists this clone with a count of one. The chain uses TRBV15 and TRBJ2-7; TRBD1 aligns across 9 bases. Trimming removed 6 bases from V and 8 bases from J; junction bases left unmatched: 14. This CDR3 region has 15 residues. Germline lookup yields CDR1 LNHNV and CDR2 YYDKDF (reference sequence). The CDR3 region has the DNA TGTGCCACCAGTACTGGGACAGGGCCCTCCCGGAAGCAGTACTTC. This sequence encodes CATSTGTGPSRKQYF.

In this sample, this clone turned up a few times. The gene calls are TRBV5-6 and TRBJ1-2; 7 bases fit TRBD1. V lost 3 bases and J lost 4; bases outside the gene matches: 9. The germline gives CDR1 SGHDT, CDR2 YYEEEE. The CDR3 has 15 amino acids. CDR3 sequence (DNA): TGTGCCAGCAGCTCCGGGACAGAATACCGCTATGGCTACACCTTC. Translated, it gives CASSSGTEYRYGYTF.

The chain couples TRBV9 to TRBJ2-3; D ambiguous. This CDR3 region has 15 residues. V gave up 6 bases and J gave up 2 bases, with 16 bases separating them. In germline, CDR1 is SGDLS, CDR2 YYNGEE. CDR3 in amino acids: CASTSSALLTDTQYF. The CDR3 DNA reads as TGTGCCAGCACGTCGAGTGCTCTACTCACAGATACGCAGTATTTT.

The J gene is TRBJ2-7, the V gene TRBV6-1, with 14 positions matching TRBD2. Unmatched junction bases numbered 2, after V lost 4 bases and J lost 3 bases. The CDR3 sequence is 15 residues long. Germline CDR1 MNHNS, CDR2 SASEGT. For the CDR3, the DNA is TGTGCCAGCAGTGCCGGACTAGCGGGGGGCTACGAGCAGTACTTC. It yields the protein CASSAGLAGGYEQYF.

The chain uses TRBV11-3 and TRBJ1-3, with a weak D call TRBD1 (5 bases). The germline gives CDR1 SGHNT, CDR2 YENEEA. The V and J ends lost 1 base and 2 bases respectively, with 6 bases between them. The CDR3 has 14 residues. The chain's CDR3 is CASSLGGAGNTIYF. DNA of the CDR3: TGTGCCAGCAGCTTAGGGGGCGCTGGAAACACCATATATTTT.

The DNA of the CDR3 is TGTGCCTGGAGTCCGGGGGTCTACGAGCAGTACTTC. The encoded protein is CAWSPGVYEQYF. The rearrangement joins TRBV30 to TRBJ2-7; a possible D gene is TRBD2 (6 bases). Germline CDR1 is GTSNPN and CDR2 is SVGIG (reference sequence). Trimming removed 2 bases at V and 3 bases at J, with 8 bases between. This CDR3 is built from 12 residues.

DNA of the CDR3: TGTGCCAGCAGTTACTCGAGGGTGGGCGAGCAGTACTTC. Translating it yields CASSYSRVGEQYF. The chain carries TRBV6-6 and TRBJ2-7; weak D call: TRBD2 (5 bases). Trimming removed 0 bases at V and 6 bases at J, with 9 bases between. The CDR3 contains 13 residues. CDR1 MNHNY and CDR2 SVGAGI come from the germline V gene (reference sequence).

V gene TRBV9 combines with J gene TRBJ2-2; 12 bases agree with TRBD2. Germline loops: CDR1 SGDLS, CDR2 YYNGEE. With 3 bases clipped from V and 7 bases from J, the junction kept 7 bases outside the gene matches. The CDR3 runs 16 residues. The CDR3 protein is CASSALAGGPGGELFF. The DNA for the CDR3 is TGTGCCAGCAGCGCCCTAGCGGGGGGGCCGGGCGGGGAGCTGTTTTTT.

CDR3 in DNA: TGCGCCAGCAGCTTGGGGGTTGGAGTCCTCACAGATACGCAGTATTTT. It is translated as CASSLGVGVLTDTQYF. This chain uses TRBV5-1 with TRBJ2-3; D is unresolved. There are 16 residues in the CDR3. V gave up 0 bases and J gave up 2 bases, with 13 bases separating them. Germline values: CDR1 SGHRS, CDR2 YFSETQ.

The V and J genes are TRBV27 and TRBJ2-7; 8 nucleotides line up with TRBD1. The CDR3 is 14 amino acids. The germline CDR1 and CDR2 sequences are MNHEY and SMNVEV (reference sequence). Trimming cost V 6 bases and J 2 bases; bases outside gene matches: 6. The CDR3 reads CASRPGGFAYEQYF. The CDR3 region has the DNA TGTGCCAGCAGACCAGGGGGCTTCGCCTACGAGCAGTACTTC.

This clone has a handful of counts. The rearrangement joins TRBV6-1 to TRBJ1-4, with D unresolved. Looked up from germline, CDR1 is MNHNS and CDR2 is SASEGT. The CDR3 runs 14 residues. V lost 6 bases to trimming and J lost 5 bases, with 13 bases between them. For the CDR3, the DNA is TGTGCCAGCAGAGTTCACCCTAGGAATGAAAAACTGTTTTTT. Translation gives CASRVHPRNEKLFF.

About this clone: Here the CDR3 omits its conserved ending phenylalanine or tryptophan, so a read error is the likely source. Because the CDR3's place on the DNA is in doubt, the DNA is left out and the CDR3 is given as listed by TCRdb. This CDR3 is CASRLDAREFRI. This chain uses TRBV12-2 with TRBJ1-2; the table gives TRBD1 as D, unverified against the DNA. TRBV12-2 is flagged as a pseudogene. The CDR3 extends over 12 residues, inclusive of both ends.

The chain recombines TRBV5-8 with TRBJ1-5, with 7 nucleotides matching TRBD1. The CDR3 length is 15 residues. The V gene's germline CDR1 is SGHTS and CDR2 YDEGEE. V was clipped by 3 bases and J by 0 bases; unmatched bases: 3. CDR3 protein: CASSSGQVSNQPQHF. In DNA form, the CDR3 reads TGTGCCAGCAGCTCCGGACAGGTTAGCAATCAGCCCCAGCATTTT.

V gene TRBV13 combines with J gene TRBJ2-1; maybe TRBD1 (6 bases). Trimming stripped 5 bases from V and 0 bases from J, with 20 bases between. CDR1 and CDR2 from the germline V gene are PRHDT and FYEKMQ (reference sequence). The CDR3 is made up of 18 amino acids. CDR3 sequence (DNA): TGTGCCAGCAGCCAACATACGGGATCAGGGGTCTCCTACAATGAGCAGTTCTTC. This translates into CASSQHTGSGVSYNEQFF.

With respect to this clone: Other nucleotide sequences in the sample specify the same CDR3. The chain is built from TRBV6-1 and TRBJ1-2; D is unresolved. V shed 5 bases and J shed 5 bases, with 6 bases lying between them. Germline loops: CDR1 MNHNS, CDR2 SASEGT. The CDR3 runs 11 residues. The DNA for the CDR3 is TGTGCCAGCAGTCCCGGGTATGGCTACACCTTC. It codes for CASSPGYGYTF.

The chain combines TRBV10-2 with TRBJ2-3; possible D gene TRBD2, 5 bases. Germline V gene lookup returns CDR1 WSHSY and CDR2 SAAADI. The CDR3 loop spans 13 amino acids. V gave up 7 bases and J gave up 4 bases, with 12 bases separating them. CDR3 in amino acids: CASTLGVADTQYF. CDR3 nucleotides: TGCGCCAGCACCCTCGGGGTGGCAGATACGCAGTATTTT.

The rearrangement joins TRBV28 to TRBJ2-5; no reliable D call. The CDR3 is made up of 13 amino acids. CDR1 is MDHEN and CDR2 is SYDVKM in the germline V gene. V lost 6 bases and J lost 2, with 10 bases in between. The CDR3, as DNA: TGTGCCAGCAGCCTCGTCCTACAAGAGACCCAGTACTTC. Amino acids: CASSLVLQETQYF.

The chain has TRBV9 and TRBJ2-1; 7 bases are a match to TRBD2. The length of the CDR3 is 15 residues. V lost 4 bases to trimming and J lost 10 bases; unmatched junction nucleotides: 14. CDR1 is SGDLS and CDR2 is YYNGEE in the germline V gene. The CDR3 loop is CASSLTSSPRGEQFF. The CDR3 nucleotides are TGTGCCAGCAGCTTAACTTCTAGTCCGCGGGGGGAGCAGTTCTTC.

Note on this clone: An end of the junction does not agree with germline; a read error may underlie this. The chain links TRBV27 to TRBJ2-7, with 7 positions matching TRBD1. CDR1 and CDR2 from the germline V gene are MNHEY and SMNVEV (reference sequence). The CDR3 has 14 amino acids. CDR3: CASSSSDRSSEQYF. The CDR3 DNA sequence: TGTGCCAGCAGTTCCTCGGACAGGTCCTCCGAGCAGTACTTC.

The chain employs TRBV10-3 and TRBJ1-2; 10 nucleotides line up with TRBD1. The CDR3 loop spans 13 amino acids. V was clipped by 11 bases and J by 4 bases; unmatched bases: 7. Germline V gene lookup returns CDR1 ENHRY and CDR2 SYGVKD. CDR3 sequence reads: CAVGQGGGYGYTF. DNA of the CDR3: TGTGCCGTCGGACAGGGGGGGGGCTATGGCTACACCTTC.

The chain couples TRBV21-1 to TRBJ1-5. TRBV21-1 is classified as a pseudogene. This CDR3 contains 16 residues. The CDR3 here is CASSLRRGGAGQPQHF. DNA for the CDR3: TGTGCCAGCAGCCTCAGAAGGGGGGGCGCGGGGCAGCCCCAGCATTTT.

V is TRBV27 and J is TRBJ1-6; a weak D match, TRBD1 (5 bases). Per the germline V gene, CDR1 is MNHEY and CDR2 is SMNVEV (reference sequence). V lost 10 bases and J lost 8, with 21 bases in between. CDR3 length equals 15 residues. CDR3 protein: CATGPWEGRHSPLHF. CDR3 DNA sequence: TGTGCCACCGGGCCTTGGGAGGGGCGACATTCACCCCTCCACTTT.

The CDR3 spells CASSIQGGGANVLTF. The DNA for the CDR3 is TGTGCCAGTAGTATCCAGGGTGGCGGGGCCAACGTCCTGACTTTC. The rearrangement uses TRBV19 and TRBJ2-6; tentatively, D is TRBD1 (5 bases). V lost 3 bases, J lost 4 bases, and 10 bases lay in between. This CDR3 contains 15 residues. Per the germline V gene, CDR1 is LNHDA and CDR2 is SQIVND (reference sequence).

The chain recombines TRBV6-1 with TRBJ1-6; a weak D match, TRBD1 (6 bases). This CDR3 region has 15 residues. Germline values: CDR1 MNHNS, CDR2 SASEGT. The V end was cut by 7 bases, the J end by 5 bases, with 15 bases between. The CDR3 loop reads CASTGSWTDNSPLHF. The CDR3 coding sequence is TGTGCCAGCACTGGAAGCTGGACAGATAATTCACCCCTCCACTTT.

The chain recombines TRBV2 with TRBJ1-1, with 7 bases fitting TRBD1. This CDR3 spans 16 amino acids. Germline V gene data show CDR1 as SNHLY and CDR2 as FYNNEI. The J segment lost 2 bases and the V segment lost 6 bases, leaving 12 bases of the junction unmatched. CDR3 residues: CASRGRQGGPNTEAFF. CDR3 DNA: TGTGCCAGCAGGGGTAGACAGGGAGGTCCCAACACTGAAGCTTTCTTT.

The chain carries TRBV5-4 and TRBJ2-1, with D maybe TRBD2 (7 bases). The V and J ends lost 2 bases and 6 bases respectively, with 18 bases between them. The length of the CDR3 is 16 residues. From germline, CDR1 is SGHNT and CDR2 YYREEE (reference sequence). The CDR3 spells CASSFGGRGNINEQFF. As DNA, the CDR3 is TGTGCCAGCAGCTTCGGGGGGCGGGGGAACATCAATGAGCAGTTCTTC.

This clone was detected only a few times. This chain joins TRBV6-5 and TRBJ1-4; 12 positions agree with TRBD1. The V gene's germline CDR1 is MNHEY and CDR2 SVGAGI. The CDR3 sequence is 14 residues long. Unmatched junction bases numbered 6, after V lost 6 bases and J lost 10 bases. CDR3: CASSRDRGQRKLFF. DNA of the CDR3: TGTGCCAGCAGCCGGGACAGGGGGCAGCGAAAACTGTTTTTT.

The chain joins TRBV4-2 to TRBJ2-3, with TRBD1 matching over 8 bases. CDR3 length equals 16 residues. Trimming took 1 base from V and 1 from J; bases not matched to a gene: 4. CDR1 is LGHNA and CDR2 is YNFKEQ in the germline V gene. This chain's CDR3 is CASSQAGTGGTDTQYF. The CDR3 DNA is TGTGCCAGCAGCCAAGCCGGGACAGGAGGCACAGATACGCAGTATTTT.

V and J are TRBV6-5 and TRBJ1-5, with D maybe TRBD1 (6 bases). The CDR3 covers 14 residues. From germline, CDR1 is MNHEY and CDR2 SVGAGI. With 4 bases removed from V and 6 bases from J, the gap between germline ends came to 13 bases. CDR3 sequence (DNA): TGTGCCAGCAGTTCCCCCAGGGGCGGTCAGCCCCAGCATTTT. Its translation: CASSSPRGGQPQHF.